A single TCR beta chain is shown here with its context. Its specificity is unknown. The donors, nominally healthy at sampling, likely had unrecorded immune exposures. PCR amplification relied on 60 Vbeta primers (plus 13 Jbeta primers). Method: immunoSEQ multiplex PCR; TCRdb's copy keeps in-frame clones and lacks some. This table holds 100,000 or so clones, around 83% found once. This sample is part of a study of cytomegalovirus exposure and HLA in healthy donors. Whole-study findings and limits: Later analysis associated a missense DCLRE1C variant with TCR beta V- and J-gene trimming.

Looked up from germline, CDR1 is MNHEY and CDR2 is SVGAGI. The length of the CDR3 is 13 residues. Trimming removed 11 bases at V and 3 bases at J, with 16 bases between. The source is a woman younger than 35 in good health and CMV-seronegative. V usage is TRBV6-5 and J usage is TRBJ1-2, with D perhaps matching TRBD1 (6 bases). The sample consisted of PBMCs. CDR3 residues: CAARGDTYYGYTF. As DNA, the CDR3 is TGTGCCGCCCGGGGGGACACCTACTATGGCTACACCTTC.